This TCR beta chain was recovered during a study of cytomegalovirus exposure and HLA in healthy donors (TCRdb year 2017). Study-wide context: An earlier analysis of some 600 of the donors reported over 250 Gb of sequence data and 100 million to 120 million unique TCR beta sequences obtained from about 180 million T cells. Along with the approximately 600-subject first cohort, a separate validation cohort of roughly 110 different subjects was used. Several DR-DQ haplotypes were handled as single units for association and clustering because linkage in the cohort was strong. In the later analysis, no new phenotypic data were used to find candidate immune exposures; instead, reliance was placed on TCR beta sequences and their occurrence across donors. The study combined high-throughput TCR immunosequencing, statistical association of individual TCRs with disease status, and machine learning to predict cytomegalovirus infection status. Across about 370 genotyped donors of the cohort, an average of roughly 250,000 unique TCR beta nucleotide sequences per donor were sequenced, and roughly 18% of those sequences were non-productive. The genetic ancestry cluster associated with self-reported Caucasian donors included about 84% of the 398 genotyped donors. The aim of the study was to test whether cataloging public T cell receptors could identify signatures of past pathogen exposure. Approximately 310 gigabases of sequencing data and roughly 90 million unique TCR sequences were included in an early release covering about 600 HLA-typed donors. The number of donors typed differed by locus, with roughly 629-640 for A, B, C, DRB1 and DQB1, roughly 520 for DQA1, 600 to 610 for DPA1, and 400 to 490 for DPB1. All discovery cohort repertoires had been generated on a single sequencing platform. In an earlier analysis of 587 of the donors, high-throughput TCR beta sequencing was used to judge whether each TCR beta V gene segment behaved as functional or pseudogenic. A later analysis re-analyzed previously published TCR beta repertoires from about 730 donors and added high-resolution HLA genotyping to study TCR occurrence patterns. Using immunosequencing, the study profiled T cell repertoires from around 680 subjects and related those repertoires to cytomegalovirus serostatus. A later genetic analysis took genome-wide SNP genotypes for about 55% of the roughly 700 donors and used that subset as a discovery cohort. Donor age, sex, ethnicity and CMV serostatus were compiled together with the repertoire data. HLA typing included class I and class II loci at four-digit resolution.

Remarks on this clone: Its antigen has not been determined. No base qualities exist here, and no much larger clone lies one base off it.

In total, about 650 healthy bone marrow donors made up the cohort. All cohort members were sampled while nominally healthy, although unrecorded immune exposures were likely present. The donor tested CMV seropositive, placing the donor among the approximately 290 seropositive members of the cohort. A peripheral blood sample was provided by each donor, and peripheral blood mononuclear cells were used for TCR beta sequencing. The Qiagen DNeasy Blood Extraction Kit was used to extract genomic DNA from the blood cell samples. The library was prepared using the immunoSEQ multiplex PCR assay. For the multiplex PCR, a mixture combining 60 forward primers for TCR Vbeta segments and 13 reverse primers for TCR Jbeta segments was used. The CDR3 region of rearranged TCR beta genes was amplified from genomic DNA by a multiplex PCR assay. On the Illumina HiSeq System, the amplified TCR beta libraries were sequenced as 87-base-pair reads. Under the source paper's analysis protocol: A later analysis tallied tens of millions of unique TCR beta chains across the 610 or so repertoires, and some 12 million of those chains were shared by two or more donors. Raw reads were error-corrected and collapsed into unique sequences by a nearest-neighbor algorithm in which closely related sequences were merged to remove PCR and sequencing errors. Alignment of CDR3 sequences to IMGT reference sequences was used to assign V, D and J gene segments. For a sequence to be retained, a match of at least six nucleotides to both a V gene segment and a J gene segment was required. A rearrangement was called productive if the CDR3 had no stop codons and remained in frame with V and J, and every other rearrangement was called non-productive. Following IMGT convention, CDR3 was defined as the stretch from the second conserved V-encoded cysteine to the conserved J-encoded phenylalanine. The earlier analysis of more than 450 of the donors excluded sequences that lacked an unambiguous match to a single V gene segment. An earlier analysis of 587 of the donors called V segments functional above 56.7% productive rearrangements and segregating when the between-donor standard deviation exceeded 5%. A statistical classification framework was built for diagnosing cytomegalovirus status from the catalog of TCR beta chain sequences. A later analysis assigned V and J genes by comparing TCR nucleotide sequences with IMGT/GENE-DB human TR gene sequences. In a later analysis, CDR3 sequences and most-parsimonious VDJ recombination scenarios were assigned using the TCRdist pipeline. In a later analysis, each TCR beta chain was defined by its CDR3 amino acid sequence together with its V-gene family, and reads lacking a unique V-gene family were excluded. As a way to deal with suspected cross-contamination and a sequencing artifact, a later analysis dropped approximately 570 nucleotide sequences that were highly shared and had low generation probability. In a later analysis, a clonal expansion index for each public chain was calculated from normalized within-repertoire ranks of inferred template counts. A later analysis computed generation probabilities with a VDJ recombination model fitted to out-of-frame rearrangements, and checked the results against IGoR. In a later analysis, TCR-TCR, TCR-HLA and TCR-CMV co-occurrence was scored with hypergeometric tests, and a repertoire-size bias correction was applied to TCR pairs. To estimate false discovery rates, a later analysis permuted the HLA or CMV assignments 20 times. In a later analysis, co-occurring TCRs were grouped with DBSCAN, and TCRdist sequence similarity was added when clustering was performed within HLA-allele-positive subsets. Repertoires with fewer than 30,000 or more than 120,000 public chains were left out of co-occurrence clustering, as were five repertoires with anomalous nucleotide sharing. Held by TCRdb, this immuneACCESS table contains in-frame sequences only and omits some clones. Under half of the omission traces to an unresolved V gene where checked; the cause of the rest is unknown. The D gene and trimming were derived from the DNA, and the V and J assignments and clone size from that table. Here the sample has over 80,000 clones; approximately 71% occur a single time. Around 15% of the sample is taken by the ten largest.

Via the germline V gene, CDR1 is ENHRY and CDR2 SYGVKD. V and J are truncated by 0 bases and 2 bases respectively, leaving an intervening sequence of 11 bases. The CDR3 runs 17 residues from the cysteine to the phenylalanine. Only CDR3 DNA is held: 51 bases, read in frame from base 1. Summary of the overall study and its limitations: The 87-base-pair reads could not distinguish some IMGT-functional V segments, including TRBV6-2 and TRBV6-3, so those segments were excluded. Specific HLA alleles were associated with over 15,000 TCR beta sequences at a false discovery rate of 0.05 in a later analysis. Correlated functional status among segregating V segments might reflect linkage disequilibrium, but an unknown experimental factor could not be ruled out. Strong co-occurrence of HLA alleles, especially DR and DQ, made assigning TCR associations to individual alleles difficult. An earlier analysis of some 590 of the donors showed that most TCR beta V segments appeared in productive rearrangements either about 87% or about 30% of the time, which broadly matched IMGT annotations. A later genetic analysis associated a missense DCLRE1C variant with V-gene and J-gene trimming of TCR beta chains, and an independent cohort replicated the association. A later genetic analysis reported fewer N-insertions in productive TCRs among donors in an Asian-associated ancestry cluster than the 666-donor mean. Most TCR sequences were observed very rarely across donors, whereas some public TCRs were present in many individuals. CMV serostatus was the only immune exposure information available for the cohort. According to a later analysis, most CMV-associated TCR beta chains appeared to be HLA-restricted, and the HLA associations seemed to be driven largely by CMV exposure. Presence/absence analyses assumed roughly uniform sequencing depth across donors, an assumption that may not hold. The earlier analysis of 587 of the donors excluded approximately 17 rarely observed V segments, including chromosome 9 orphons, because counts were too low. This cohort had only TCR beta chains sequenced, and the lack of alpha or paired-chain data limited which features could be detected. A further reported finding was that TCR beta sequences accurately predicted the HLA-A and HLA-B alleles for most subjects in the first cohort. The authors suggested that the approach could potentially be extended to other disease states and immunological phenotypes. Cytomegalovirus status was reported to be diagnosed by the classifier with high specificity and sensitivity in both the original and validation cohorts. Because some donors lacked HLA typing at each locus, the association tests relied only on the typed subset. A later analysis found that HLA-associated TCR beta chains were more clonally expanded and had lower generation probabilities than equally common non-associated chains. In vitro tests confirmed that a few of the cytomegalovirus-associated TCR beta chains recognize cytomegalovirus antigens. In a later analysis, several top co-occurrence clusters were reported to appear linked to parvovirus B19, influenza, CMV and Epstein-Barr virus. In a later analysis, TCR association rates were found to vary across HLA loci, with the most associated TCRs seen for DRB1 alleles and the fewest for HLA-C alleles. The study gave a list of about 160 TCR beta chains associated with cytomegalovirus. A cluster of highly shared sequence variants was judged likely to represent a technical artifact of the sequencing pipeline.

Sequencing input: PBMCs. The receptor was isolated from a woman aged 18-30 years in good health and CMV-seropositive. Recombination joined TRBV10-3 with TRBJ2-6, with a weak D call of TRBD2 (5 bases match). The bases are TGTGCCATCAGTGAGTCTGAACGAGGGACTGGGGCCAACGTCCTGACTTTC. Its product reads: CAISESERGTGANVLTF.